Below, 20 T cell receptor beta chains from the same sample are listed, as sequenced in a study of identical twins. TCRdb recomputed calls from the 5' RACE reads with MiXCR, one row per CDR3 protein. The sample gives approximately 690,000 distinct CDR3 sequences, approximately 6% of which show up once; around 1.7% is in the top ten. The source material was naive T cells sorted from blood. The origin of the receptors is a man in his late teens or twenties in good health.

This clonotype was counted ten times or more. V usage is TRBV7-2 and J usage is TRBJ2-7; D gene ambiguous. The germline V and J ends were trimmed by 3 bases and 3 bases, with 15 bases remaining between them. CDR1 SGHTA and CDR2 FQGNSA come from the germline V gene. There are 15 residues in the CDR3. The CDR3 DNA reads TGTGCCAGCAGCTTGTCGGGCAGGACCAACTACGAGCAGTACGTC. This sequence encodes CASSLSGRTNYEQYV.

In its sample, this clonotype was seen a few times. The chain is built from TRBV18 and TRBJ2-7; 9 bases are shared with TRBD1. This CDR3 comprises 18 residues. The germline V gene has CDR1 KGHSH and CDR2 LQKENI. V shed 1 base, J shed 2 bases, and the junction held 12 bases outside the gene matches. CDR3 nucleotide sequence: TGTGCCAGCTCACCACTGCCTCCGGGACAGGGTGCACCCTACGAGCAGTACTTC. Translation: CASSPLPPGQGAPYEQYF.

The CDR3 DNA reads TGTGCCAGCAGTCTACTGGGACTAGCGATCGATGAGCAGTTCTTC. Translating gives CASSLLGLAIDEQFF. The chain has TRBV6-5 and TRBJ2-1; 10 bases are a match to TRBD2. The CDR3 is made up of 15 amino acids. The germline CDR1 and CDR2 sequences are MNHEY and SVGAGI. The trim removed 5 bases at V and 8 bases at J, leaving 9 bases unmatched.

This clonotype was detected a few times. The V and J genes are TRBV7-6 and TRBJ2-1; 10 nucleotides agree with TRBD2. CDR3 size: 16 residues. Looked up from germline, CDR1 is SGHVS and CDR2 is FNYEAQ. V was clipped by 5 bases and J by 8 bases; unmatched bases: 12. This CDR3 reads CASSPDSGRSVHEQFF. CDR3 DNA sequence: TGTGCCAGCAGCCCAGATAGCGGGAGGTCGGTCCATGAGCAGTTCTTC.

This clonotype was observed at least ten times. The J gene is TRBJ2-1, the V gene TRBV30, with TRBD2 as a possible D gene (5 bases). This CDR3 comprises 12 residues. V dropped 5 bases and J dropped 7 bases, with 12 bases sitting between them. Germline-derived CDR1 and CDR2 are GTSNPN and SVGIG (reference sequence). The CDR3 here is CAWAGGSNEQFF. The CDR3 DNA follows: TGTGCCTGGGCAGGAGGTTCAAATGAGCAGTTCTTC.

This clonotype turned up a few times. The chain joins TRBV29-1 to TRBJ2-7; 9 nucleotides align to TRBD1. The CDR3 loop spans 15 amino acids. From germline, CDR1 is SQVTM and CDR2 ANQGSEA. V lost 2 bases to trimming and J lost 3 bases; unmatched junction nucleotides: 8. The CDR3 loop is CSVELTGQGSYEQYF. In DNA, the CDR3 is TGCAGCGTTGAACTTACTGGACAGGGGAGCTACGAGCAGTACTTC.

At least ten counts were recorded for this clonotype. The chain uses TRBV29-1 and TRBJ2-7; D not certain. Trimming pared 7 bases from V and 1 base from J, leaving 11 bases between. This CDR3 is built from 12 residues. CDR1 and CDR2 from the germline V gene are SQVTM and ANQGSEA. CDR3 protein: CSAGATSYEQYF. The CDR3, as DNA: TGCAGCGCCGGAGCGACTTCCTACGAGCAGTACTTC.

This clonotype was detected ten times or more. One junction end does not reproduce the germline sequence, and a read error may be involved. The rearrangement joins TRBV5-1 to TRBJ1-4; 9 bases agree with TRBD1. There are 14 residues in the CDR3. Per germline, CDR1 SGHRS and CDR2 YFSETQ. The CDR3 DNA reads TGTGCCAGCAGTTTACAGGGGGCAGGTGAAAAACTGTTTTTT. Translated: CASSLQGAGEKLFF.

The table lists this clonotype with a few counts. The V call is TRBV7-8, the J call TRBJ2-3, with 8 bases matching TRBD2. This CDR3 comprises 16 residues. Germline trimming cut 2 bases from V and 6 bases from J; bases unmatched to any gene: 10. Per the germline V gene, CDR1 is SGHVS and CDR2 is FQNEAQ. CDR3 protein: CASSLLIAGMSDTQYF. The CDR3 DNA reads as TGTGCCAGCAGCTTACTAATAGCGGGAATGTCGGATACGCAGTATTTT.

This clonotype was found many times. V is TRBV20-1 and J is TRBJ1-4; tentatively, D is TRBD1 (5 bases). CDR3 length: 12 amino acids. Germline V gene data show CDR1 as DFQATT and CDR2 as SNEGSKA (reference sequence). V lost 6 bases to trimming and J lost 7 bases, with 12 bases between them. CDR3 nucleotides: TGCAGTGCAGGCCAGGGAGGTGAAAAACTGTTTTTT. It codes for CSAGQGGEKLFF.

This clonotype was seen many times. The V and J genes are TRBV5-6 and TRBJ1-4, with 7 bases that match TRBD1. V was clipped by 4 bases and J by 5 bases; unmatched bases: 5. The CDR3 is made up of 14 amino acids. Germline CDR1 and CDR2: SGHDT and YYEEEE. The CDR3 protein is CASSKGQPNEKLFF. CDR3 nucleotides: TGTGCCAGCAGCAAGGGACAGCCAAATGAAAAACTGTTTTTT.

A few counts support this clonotype. The genes are TRBV27 and TRBJ2-1; 12 bases are shared with TRBD2. CDR3 length equals 12 residues. The germline V gene encodes CDR1 MNHEY and CDR2 SMNVEV (reference sequence). The V gene end was trimmed by 6 bases and the J gene end by 12 bases; junction bases not matched to a gene: 3. CDR3 coding DNA: TGTGCCAGCAGCCAACTAGCGGGAGGGCAGTTCTTC. Translated, it gives CASSQLAGGQFF.

About this clonotype itself: At one boundary the junction diverges from the germline segment, which might be a read error. The chain carries TRBV12-3 or TRBV12-4 and TRBJ2-2, with 11 positions matching TRBD2. The CDR3 is 14 amino acids. The CDR3 spells CASRLAGGTGVLFF. The CDR3 nucleotides are TGTGCCAGCCGTCTAGCGGGAGGCACCGGGGTGCTGTTTTTT.

This chain links TRBV5-1 with TRBJ2-7, with D possibly TRBD1 on 6 matching bases. The CDR3 has 14 amino acids. Trimming took off 5 bases at V and 2 bases at J, with 14 bases between the two ends. In germline, CDR1 is SGHRS, CDR2 YFSETQ. The CDR3 DNA reads TGCGCCAGCAGACAGGACAGCCCCCCCTACGAGCAGTACTTC. This sequence encodes CASRQDSPPYEQYF.

This clonotype has ten or more counts. V is TRBV20-1 and J is TRBJ2-5; perhaps TRBD2 as D (5 bases). The CDR3 consists of 14 residues. Germline CDR1 DFQATT, CDR2 SNEGSKA (reference sequence). Trimming cost V 1 base and J 5 bases, with 14 bases left between them. The CDR3 DNA sequence: TGCAGTGCTAGAGCAACGACTATCGGGGAGACCCAGTACTTC. It encodes CSARATTIGETQYF.

This sequence joins TRBV20-1 and TRBJ2-5; 9 bases fit TRBD1. This CDR3 contains 13 residues. Per the germline V gene, CDR1 is DFQATT and CDR2 is SNEGSKA (reference sequence). Trimming cost V 6 bases and J 2 bases; bases outside gene matches: 4. The CDR3 here is CSAVGQGQETQYF. The CDR3 nucleotides read TGCAGTGCCGTAGGACAGGGGCAAGAGACCCAGTACTTC.

This clonotype was counted ten times or more. V gene TRBV18 combines with J gene TRBJ1-1; D is uncertain. V lost 6 bases and J 2 bases, leaving 10 bases between the germline ends. The CDR3 loop spans 13 amino acids. In germline, CDR1 is KGHSH, CDR2 LQKENI. CDR3 loop: CASSQQRNTEAFF. Written as DNA, the CDR3 is TGTGCCAGCTCCCAACAGAGAAACACTGAAGCTTTCTTT.

This clonotype was seen only a few times. The chain couples TRBV6-1 to TRBJ1-6; 7 nucleotides match TRBD1. V shed 7 bases, J shed 0 bases, and the junction held 9 bases outside the gene matches. The CDR3 consists of 17 residues. In germline, CDR1 is MNHNS, CDR2 SASEGT. The CDR3 here is CASTLKGQSSYNSPLHF. For the CDR3, the DNA is TGTGCCAGCACCCTAAAGGGACAGAGCTCCTATAATTCACCCCTCCACTTT.

This sequence joins TRBV6-2 or TRBV6-3 and TRBJ2-7; D remains unclear. V lost 5 bases and J lost 6, with 11 bases in between. Germline loops: CDR1 MNHEY, CDR2 SVGEGT. This CDR3 has 12 residues. CDR3 region: CASSRDWREQYV. CDR3 sequence (DNA): TGTGCCAGCAGTAGAGATTGGCGCGAGCAGTACGTC.

There are many counts of this clonotype. The V and J genes are TRBV29-1 and TRBJ2-7; D call uncertain. V dropped 8 bases and J dropped 5 bases, with 22 bases sitting between them. Germline V gene data show CDR1 as SQVTM and CDR2 as ANQGSEA. The length of the CDR3 is 14 residues. CDR3 bases: TGCAGCTACAGAAGAAGGCTAGGTTTTAACGAGCAGTACGTC. It codes for CSYRRRLGFNEQYV.